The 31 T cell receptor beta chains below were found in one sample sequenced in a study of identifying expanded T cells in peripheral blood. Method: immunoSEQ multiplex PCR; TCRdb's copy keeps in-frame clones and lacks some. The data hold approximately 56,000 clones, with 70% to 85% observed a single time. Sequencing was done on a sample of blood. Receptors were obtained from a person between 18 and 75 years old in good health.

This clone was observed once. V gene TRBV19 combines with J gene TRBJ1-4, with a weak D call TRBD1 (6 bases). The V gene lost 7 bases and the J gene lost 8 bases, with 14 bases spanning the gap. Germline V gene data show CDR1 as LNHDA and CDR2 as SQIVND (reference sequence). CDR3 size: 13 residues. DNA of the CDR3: TGTGCCAGTACTACAGGGCGGGGCGAAAAACTGTTTTTT. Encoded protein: CASTTGRGEKLFF.

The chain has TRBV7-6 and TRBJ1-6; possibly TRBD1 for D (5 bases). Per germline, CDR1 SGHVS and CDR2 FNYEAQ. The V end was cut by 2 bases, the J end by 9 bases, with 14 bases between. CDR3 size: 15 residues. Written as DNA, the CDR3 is TGTGCCAGCAGCTTACTAGGGGAGCTGACTTCACCCCTCCACTTT. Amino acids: CASSLLGELTSPLHF.

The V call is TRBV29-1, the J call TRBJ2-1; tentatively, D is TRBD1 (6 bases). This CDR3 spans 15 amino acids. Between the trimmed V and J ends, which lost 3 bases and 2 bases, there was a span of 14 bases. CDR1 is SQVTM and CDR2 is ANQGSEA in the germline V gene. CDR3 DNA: TGCAGCGTTGAGTTACAGGGAGCCCCCTACAATGAGCAGTTCTTC. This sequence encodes CSVELQGAPYNEQFF.

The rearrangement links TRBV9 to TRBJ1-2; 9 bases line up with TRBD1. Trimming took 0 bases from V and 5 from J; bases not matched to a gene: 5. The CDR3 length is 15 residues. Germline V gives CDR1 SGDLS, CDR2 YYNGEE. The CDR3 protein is CASSVGDRVEYGYTF. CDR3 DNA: TGTGCCAGCAGCGTAGGGGACAGGGTGGAGTATGGCTACACCTTC.

The CDR3 region is CASSLRSRNTEAFF. The CDR3 DNA reads as TGTGCCAGCAGCTTAAGGTCCAGAAACACTGAAGCTTTCTTT. V gene TRBV7-6 combines with J gene TRBJ1-1; D call uncertain. Germline lookup yields CDR1 SGHVS and CDR2 FNYEAQ. V dropped 2 bases and J dropped 2 bases, with 9 bases sitting between them. This CDR3 is built from 14 residues.

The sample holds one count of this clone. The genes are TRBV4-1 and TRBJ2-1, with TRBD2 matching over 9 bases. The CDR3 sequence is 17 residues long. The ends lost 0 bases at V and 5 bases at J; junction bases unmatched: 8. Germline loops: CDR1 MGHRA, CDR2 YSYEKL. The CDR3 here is CASSQEGAGGPNNEQFF. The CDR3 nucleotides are TGCGCCAGCAGCCAAGAAGGAGCGGGAGGCCCAAACAATGAGCAGTTCTTC.

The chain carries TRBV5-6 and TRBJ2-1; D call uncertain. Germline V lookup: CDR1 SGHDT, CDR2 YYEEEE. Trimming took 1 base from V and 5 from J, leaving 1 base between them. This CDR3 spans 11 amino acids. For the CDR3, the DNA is TGTGCCAGCAGCTTGAACAATGAGCAGTTCTTC. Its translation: CASSLNNEQFF.

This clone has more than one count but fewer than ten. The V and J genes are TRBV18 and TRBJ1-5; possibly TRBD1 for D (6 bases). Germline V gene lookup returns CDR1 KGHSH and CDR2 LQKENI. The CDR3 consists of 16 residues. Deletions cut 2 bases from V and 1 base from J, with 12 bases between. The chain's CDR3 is CASSPGDQGSNQPQHF. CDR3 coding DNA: TGTGCCAGCTCACCAGGGGACCAGGGGAGCAATCAGCCCCAGCATTTT. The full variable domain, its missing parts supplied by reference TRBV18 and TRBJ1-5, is NAGVMQNPRHLVRRRGQEARLRCSPMKGHSHVYWYRQLPEEGLKFMVYLQKENIIDESGMPKERFSAEFPKEGPSILRIQQVVRGDSAAYFCASSPGDQGSNQPQHFGDGTRLSIL.

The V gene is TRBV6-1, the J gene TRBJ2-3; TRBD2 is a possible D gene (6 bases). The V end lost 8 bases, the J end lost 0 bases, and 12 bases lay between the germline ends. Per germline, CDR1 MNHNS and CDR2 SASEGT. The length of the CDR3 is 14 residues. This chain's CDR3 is CASGRELSTDTQYF. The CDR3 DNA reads TGTGCCAGCGGCCGGGAGCTAAGCACAGATACGCAGTATTTT.

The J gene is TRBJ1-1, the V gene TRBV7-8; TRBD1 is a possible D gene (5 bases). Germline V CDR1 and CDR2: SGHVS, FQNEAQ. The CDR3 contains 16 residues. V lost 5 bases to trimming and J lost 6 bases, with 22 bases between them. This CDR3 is CASSLWSRVGLAEAFF. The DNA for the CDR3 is TGTGCCAGCAGCCTGTGGAGCAGGGTGGGTTTGGCTGAAGCTTTCTTT.

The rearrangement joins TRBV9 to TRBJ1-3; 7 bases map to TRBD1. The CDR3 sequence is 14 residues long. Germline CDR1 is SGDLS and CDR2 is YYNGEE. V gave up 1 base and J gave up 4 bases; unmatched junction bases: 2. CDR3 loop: CASSVPDRGNTIYF. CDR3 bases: TGTGCCAGCAGCGTACCGGACAGGGGAAACACCATATATTTT.

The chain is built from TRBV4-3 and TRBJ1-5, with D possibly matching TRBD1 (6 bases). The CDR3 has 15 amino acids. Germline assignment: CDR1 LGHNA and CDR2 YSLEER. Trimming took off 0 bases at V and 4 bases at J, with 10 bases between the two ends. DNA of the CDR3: TGCGCCAGCAGCCAAGAGAGGGGGGCTAATCAGCCCCAGCATTTT. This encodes CASSQERGANQPQHF.

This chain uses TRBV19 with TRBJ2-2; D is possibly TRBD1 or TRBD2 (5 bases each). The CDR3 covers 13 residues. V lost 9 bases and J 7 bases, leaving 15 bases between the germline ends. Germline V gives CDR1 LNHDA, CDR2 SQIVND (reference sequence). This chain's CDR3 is CASSGPGNGELFF. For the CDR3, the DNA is TGTGCCAGCTCGGGGCCGGGCAACGGGGAGCTGTTTTTT.

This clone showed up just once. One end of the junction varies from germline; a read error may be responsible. CDR3 sequence reads: CANSLSRQGHGYTF. CDR3 nucleotides: TGTGCCAACAGCTTATCCCGACAGGGGCATGGCTACACCTTC. The chain is built from TRBV7-2 and TRBJ1-2, with TRBD1 matching 8 bases. This CDR3 is built from 14 residues. Germline values: CDR1 SGHTA, CDR2 FQGNSA.

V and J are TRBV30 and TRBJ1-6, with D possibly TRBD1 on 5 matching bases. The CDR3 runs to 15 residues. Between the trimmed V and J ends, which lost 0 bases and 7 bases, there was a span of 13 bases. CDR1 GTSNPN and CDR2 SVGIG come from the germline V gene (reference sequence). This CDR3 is CAWSVGTEVNSPLHF. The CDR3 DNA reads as TGTGCCTGGAGTGTAGGGACGGAGGTAAATTCACCCCTCCACTTT.

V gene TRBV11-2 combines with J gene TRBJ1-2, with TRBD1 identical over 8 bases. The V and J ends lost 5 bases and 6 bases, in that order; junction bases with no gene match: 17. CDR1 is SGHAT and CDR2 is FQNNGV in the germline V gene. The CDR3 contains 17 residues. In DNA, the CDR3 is TGTGCCAGCAGCCCAACAATCAGGGGGCGCTCGGTCGATGGCTACACCTTC. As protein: CASSPTIRGRSVDGYTF.

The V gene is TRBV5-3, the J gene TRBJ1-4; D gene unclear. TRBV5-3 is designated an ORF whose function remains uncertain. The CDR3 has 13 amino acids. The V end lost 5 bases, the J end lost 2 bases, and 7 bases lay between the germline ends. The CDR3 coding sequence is TGTGCCAGAAGAACAGATACTAATGAAAAACTGTTTTTT. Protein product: CARRTDTNEKLFF.

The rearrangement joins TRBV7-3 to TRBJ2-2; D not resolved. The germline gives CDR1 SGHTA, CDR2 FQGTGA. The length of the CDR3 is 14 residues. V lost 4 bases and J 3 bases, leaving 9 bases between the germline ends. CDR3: CASSYTSDTGELFF. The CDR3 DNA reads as TGTGCCAGCAGCTATACATCCGACACCGGGGAGCTGTTTTTT. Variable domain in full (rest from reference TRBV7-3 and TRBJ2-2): GAGVSQTPSNKVTEKGKYVELRCDPISGHTALYWYRQSLGQGPEFLIYFQGTGAADDSGLPNDRFFAVRPEGSVSTLKIQRTERGDSAVYLCASSYTSDTGELFFGEGSRLTVL.

The CDR3 sequence is CASSQDRVGLGYTF. CDR3 nucleotide sequence: TGTGCCAGTAGTCAAGACAGGGTTGGATTAGGCTACACCTTC. The chain couples TRBV19 to TRBJ1-2; 7 nucleotides line up with TRBD1. CDR3 length equals 14 residues. V dropped 5 bases and J dropped 8; count of bases not matched to a gene: 11. CDR1 LNHDA and CDR2 SQIVND come from the germline V gene (reference sequence). The complete variable domain, with remaining parts taken from reference TRBV19 and TRBJ1-2, reads DGGITQSPKYLFRKEGQNVTLSCEQNLNHDAMYWYRQDPGQGLRLIYYSQIVNDFQKGDIAEGYSVSREKKESFPLTVTSAQKNPTAFYLCASSQDRVGLGYTFGSGTRLTVV.

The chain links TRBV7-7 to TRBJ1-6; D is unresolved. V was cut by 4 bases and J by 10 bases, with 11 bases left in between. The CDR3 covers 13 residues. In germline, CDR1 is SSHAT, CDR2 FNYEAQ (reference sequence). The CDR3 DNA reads TGTGCCAGCAGCTCGACCCTGGCCTCACCCCTCCACTTT. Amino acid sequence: CASSSTLASPLHF.

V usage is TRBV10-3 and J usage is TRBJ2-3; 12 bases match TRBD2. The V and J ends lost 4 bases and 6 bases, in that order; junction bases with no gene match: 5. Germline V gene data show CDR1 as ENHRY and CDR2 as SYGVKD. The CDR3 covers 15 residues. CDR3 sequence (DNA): TGTGCCATCAGTGTCCTAGCGGGGGGGACGGATACGCAGTATTTT. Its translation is CAISVLAGGTDTQYF.

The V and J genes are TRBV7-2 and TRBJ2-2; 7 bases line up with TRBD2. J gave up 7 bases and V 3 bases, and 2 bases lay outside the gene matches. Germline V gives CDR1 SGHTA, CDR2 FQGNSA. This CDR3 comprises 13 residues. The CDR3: CASSFTSVGELFF. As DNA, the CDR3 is TGTGCCAGCAGCTTTACTAGCGTCGGGGAGCTGTTTTTT.

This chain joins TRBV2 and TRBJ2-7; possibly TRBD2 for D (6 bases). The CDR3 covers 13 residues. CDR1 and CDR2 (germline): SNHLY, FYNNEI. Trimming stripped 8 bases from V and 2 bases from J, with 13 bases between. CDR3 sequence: CASGRDLAYEQYF. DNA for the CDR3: TGTGCCAGCGGGCGGGACTTGGCCTACGAGCAGTACTTC.

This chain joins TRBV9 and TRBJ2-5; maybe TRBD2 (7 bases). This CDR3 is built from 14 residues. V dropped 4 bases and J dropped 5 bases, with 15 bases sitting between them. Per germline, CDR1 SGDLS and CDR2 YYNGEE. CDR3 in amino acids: CASSPIGGGETQYF. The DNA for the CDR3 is TGTGCCAGCAGCCCAATAGGGGGAGGGGAGACCCAGTACTTC.

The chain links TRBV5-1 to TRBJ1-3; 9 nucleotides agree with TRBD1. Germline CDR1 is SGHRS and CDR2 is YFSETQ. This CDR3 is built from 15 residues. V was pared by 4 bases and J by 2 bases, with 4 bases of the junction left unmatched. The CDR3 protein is CASSGGTGTGNTIYF. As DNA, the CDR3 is TGCGCCAGCAGCGGGGGGACAGGGACTGGAAACACCATATATTTT.

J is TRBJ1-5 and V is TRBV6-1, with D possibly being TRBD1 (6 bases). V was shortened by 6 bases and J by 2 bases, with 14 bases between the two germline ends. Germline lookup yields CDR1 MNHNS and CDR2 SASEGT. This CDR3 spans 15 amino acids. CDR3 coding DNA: TGTGCCAGCAGCCCAGGGGAGAGGGGCAATCAGCCCCAGCATTTT. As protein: CASSPGERGNQPQHF.

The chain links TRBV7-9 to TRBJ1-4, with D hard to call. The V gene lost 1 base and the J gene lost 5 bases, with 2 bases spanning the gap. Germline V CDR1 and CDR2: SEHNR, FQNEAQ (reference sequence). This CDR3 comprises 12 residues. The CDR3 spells CASSLENEKLFF. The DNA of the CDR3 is TGTGCCAGCAGCTTAGAGAATGAAAAACTGTTTTTT.

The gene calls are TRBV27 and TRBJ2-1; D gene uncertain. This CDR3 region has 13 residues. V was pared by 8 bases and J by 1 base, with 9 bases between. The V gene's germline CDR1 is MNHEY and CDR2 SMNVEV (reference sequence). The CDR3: CASRPRSYNEQFF. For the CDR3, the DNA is TGTGCCAGCCGCCCGAGGTCCTACAATGAGCAGTTCTTC.

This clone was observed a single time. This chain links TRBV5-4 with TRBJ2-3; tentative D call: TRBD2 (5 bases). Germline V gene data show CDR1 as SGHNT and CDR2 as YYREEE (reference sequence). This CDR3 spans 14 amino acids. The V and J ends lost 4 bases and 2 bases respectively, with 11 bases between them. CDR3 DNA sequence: TGTGCCAGCAGCCCTCAGCGGAACACAGATACGCAGTATTTT. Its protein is CASSPQRNTDTQYF.

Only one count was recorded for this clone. Written as DNA, the CDR3 is TGTGCCATTAAAAACCCCTCTGGGGCCAACGTCCTGACTTTC. It is translated as CAIKNPSGANVLTF. The chain uses TRBV19 and TRBJ2-6, with unresolved D. From germline, CDR1 is LNHDA and CDR2 SQIVND (reference sequence). The CDR3 is 14 amino acids. The ends were cut back, 10 bases at V and 0 bases at J, with 10 bases in the middle.

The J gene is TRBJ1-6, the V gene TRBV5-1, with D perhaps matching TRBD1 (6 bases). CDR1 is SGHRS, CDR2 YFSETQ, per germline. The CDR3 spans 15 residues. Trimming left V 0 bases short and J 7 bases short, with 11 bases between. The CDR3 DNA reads TGCGCCAGCAGCTTGGTAACCCAGGGGAATTCACCCCTCCACTTT. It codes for CASSLVTQGNSPLHF.